The rows below give T cell receptor beta chains drawn from one sample of a study of blood T cell repertoires in COVID-19. Produced via immunoSEQ multiplex PCR; TCRdb's table is partial and in-frame only. The table has about 160,000 clones, roughly nine tenths seen once; the top ten hold roughly 4.1%. The sequencing input was peripheral blood. These receptors were obtained from a woman in her seventies with acute or convalescent COVID-19. Both conserved end residues are part of each CDR3. Each record gives: D gene, J gene, CDR3 length, clone size, V gene, CDR3 DNA, CDR3 protein. A D gene is named only where the DNA matches it firmly. The size of a clone is reported for some rows only, either as once, few or many, or as a class for expanded clones.

>TRBD2|TRBJ2-1|21|NA|TRBV4-2
TGTGCCAGCAGCCAAAGATCACACCTAGCGGGGGGGATTCAACGAGGCAATGAGCAGTTCTTC
CASSQRSHLAGGIQRGNEQFF
>TRBD1|TRBJ2-3|17|NA|TRBV7-6
TGTGCCAGCAGCTTAGATTGGTCAGGGGGCCTGTCAGATACGCAGTATTTT
CASSLDWSGGLSDTQYF
>NA|TRBJ2-3|13|NA|TRBV29-1
TGCAGCGTTGCCCAGGGTCTCACAGATACGCAGTATTTT
CSVAQGLTDTQYF
>NA|TRBJ1-3|15|NA|TRBV6-6
TGTGCCAGCAACACGGGGGGGACCGCTGGAAACACCATATATTTT
CASNTGGTAGNTIYF
>NA|TRBJ1-5|13|NA|TRBV12-3/TRBV12-4
TGTGCCAGCAGTACTGGGGCGGGACAGCCCCAGCATTTT
CASSTGAGQPQHF
>NA|TRBJ1-1|14|NA|TRBV6-1
TGTGCCAGCAGTGAAGCGCACAGTAACACTGAAGCTTTCTTT
CASSEAHSNTEAFF
>TRBD1|TRBJ1-5|19|NA|TRBV6-2/TRBV6-3
TGTGCCAGCAGTTACTCGTCCGGGACAGGGAAGGGTAGCAATCAGCCCCAGCATTTT
CASSYSSGTGKGSNQPQHF
>NA|TRBJ2-7|14|NA|TRBV5-1
TGCGCCAGCAGCAACCGGGACATCATCCACGAGCAGTACTTC
CASSNRDIIHEQYF
>TRBD1|TRBJ2-1|15|NA|TRBV5-4
TGTGCCAGCCAAAGGGACAGGGCATCCTACAATGAGCAGTTCTTC
CASQRDRASYNEQFF
>NA|TRBJ2-7|13|NA|TRBV12-3/TRBV12-4
TGTGCCAGCAGTTCCCAGGAATGGGCCGAGCAGTACTTC
CASSSQEWAEQYF
>NA|TRBJ1-5|15|NA|TRBV27
TGTGCCAGCAGTTTGTTCGGCTGGGGGGGGGAGCCCCAGCATTTT
CASSLFGWGGEPQHF
>NA|TRBJ2-3|15|NA|TRBV24-1
TGTGCCACCAGTGATTTTGAAGCGGCCACAGATACGCAGTATTTT
CATSDFEAATDTQYF
>TRBD2|TRBJ2-1|13|NA|TRBV12-3/TRBV12-4
TGTGCCAGCAGTTTCGGCGGGAGGGACGAGCAGTTCTTC
CASSFGGRDEQFF
>NA|TRBJ1-3|18|NA|TRBV5-6
TGTGCCAGCAGCTTGTCGGCAGGGCGCAGGGTGGGTGGAAACACCATATATTTT
CASSLSAGRRVGGNTIYF
>TRBD1|TRBJ1-5|15|NA|TRBV18
TGTGCCAGCTCAACGGGACAGGGGGCCGATCAGCCCCAGCATTTT
CASSTGQGADQPQHF
>TRBD1|TRBJ1-2|12|NA|TRBV6-6
TGTGCCAGCAGCGGGGACAGATATGGCTACACCTTC
CASSGDRYGYTF
>TRBD2|TRBJ2-1|14|few|TRBV29-1
TGCAGCGTTGGGTTGGGGGGGGTCTACAATGAGCAGTTCTTC
CSVGLGGVYNEQFF
>NA|TRBJ2-3|16|NA|TRBV10-3
TGTGCCATCAGTGAGTCAGTAGGGGCTGGCACAGATACGCAGTATTTT
CAISESVGAGTDTQYF
>NA|TRBJ2-7|17|NA|TRBV10-3
TGTGCCATCAGTGAGTCGACTGACTATTTCGGCCGCTACGAGCAGTACTTC
CAISESTDYFGRYEQYF
>NA|TRBJ1-4|14|once|TRBV2
TGTGCCAGCGGGGGGAGGGGCCCCGAAGAAAAACTGTTTTTT
CASGGRGPEEKLFF
>TRBD2|TRBJ2-5|15|NA|TRBV5-1
TGCGCCAGCTTTCTGACTAGCGGGAGACAAGAGACCCAGTACTTC
CASFLTSGRQETQYF
>NA|TRBJ2-7|15|NA|TRBV5-3
TGTGCCAGAAGCTTGGTCAGGGTGCGGGACTACGAGCAGTACTTC
CARSLVRVRDYEQYF
>TRBD1|TRBJ1-3|17|NA|TRBV18
TGTGCCAGCTCACCAGCCGGGACAGGCAGCTCTGGAAACACCATATATTTT
CASSPAGTGSSGNTIYF
>NA|TRBJ1-1|13|NA|TRBV28
TGTGCCAGCACGCGGGGTGTGGTCACTGAAGCTTTCTTT
CASTRGVVTEAFF
>NA|TRBJ1-6|14|NA|TRBV14
TGTGCCAGCAGCAGGACAGTCTATAATTCACCCCTCCACTTT
CASSRTVYNSPLHF
>NA|TRBJ2-1|16|few|TRBV18
TGTGCCAGCTCACAAAGAGACAGAAAAAAAAACAATGAGCAGTTCTTC
CASSQRDRKKNNEQFF
>TRBD1|TRBJ1-1|14|NA|TRBV9
TGTGCCAGCAGCGCTACAGGGGGGTCGGGCAAAGCTTTCTTT
CASSATGGSGKAFF
>NA|TRBJ1-3|14|once|TRBV3-1/TRBV3-2
TGTGCCAGCAGCCCCCAGGGAAATGGAAACACCATATATTTT
CASSPQGNGNTIYF
>NA|TRBJ2-7|14|NA|TRBV6-5
TGTGCCAGCAGTTACTCTGGAATGGAGTACGAGCAGTACTTC
CASSYSGMEYEQYF
>NA|TRBJ1-2|12|NA|TRBV9
TGTGCCAGCAGCACACTAGTGAGCGGCTACACCTTC
CASSTLVSGYTF
>NA|TRBJ1-1|15|NA|TRBV27
TGTGCCAGCAGTTTACCCAGGGCGATGAACACTGAAGCTTTCTTT
CASSLPRAMNTEAFF
>TRBD1|TRBJ2-2|15|once|TRBV2
TGTGCCAGCAGGACAGGGGGCCAATACACCGGGGAGCTGTTTTTT
CASRTGGQYTGELFF
>NA|TRBJ2-3|14|NA|TRBV5-4
TGTGCCAGCAAGCCTGGGTCCGGGAGAGATACGCAGTATTTT
CASKPGSGRDTQYF
>TRBD1|TRBJ2-2|13|few|TRBV5-1
TGCGCCAGCTGGACAGGAAACACCGGGGAGCTGTTTTTT
CASWTGNTGELFF
>NA|TRBJ1-4|13|NA|TRBV4-1
TGCGCCAGCAGCCAAGTCTACTTTGAAAAACTGTTTTTT
CASSQVYFEKLFF
>TRBD1|TRBJ1-1|14|NA|TRBV5-1
TGCGCCAGCAGCACCAGGGGGCCGAACACTGAAGCTTTCTTT
CASSTRGPNTEAFF
>TRBD2|TRBJ2-7|15|NA|TRBV6-2/TRBV6-3
TGTGCCAGCAATTATCCCCAGCGGGGGGGCTACGAGCAGTACTTC
CASNYPQRGGYEQYF
>NA|TRBJ1-4|15|NA|TRBV9
TGTGCCAGCAGCGGGGTTATGCGGCGAAAGGAAAAACTGTTTTTT
CASSGVMRRKEKLFF
>NA|TRBJ2-5|14|NA|TRBV9
TGTGCCAGCAGCGAGCAGGGGGGCCAAGAGACCCAGTACTTC
CASSEQGGQETQYF
>TRBD2|TRBJ2-2|18|NA|TRBV7-2
TGTGCCAGCAGCCCTAGACTCTGGCTCGCGGGGGACACCGGGGAGCTGTTTTTT
CASSPRLWLAGDTGELFF
>NA|TRBJ1-2|14|once|TRBV4-3
TGCGCCAGCAGCCAAGCTACAGGGAACTATGGCTACACCTTC
CASSQATGNYGYTF
>TRBD1|TRBJ2-1|14|NA|TRBV7-2
TGTGCCAGCAGCACGGACAGGGCAGTGAATGAGCAGTTCTTC
CASSTDRAVNEQFF
>TRBD1|TRBJ1-2|13|NA|TRBV6-6
TGTGCCAGCATACAGGGGCAGGGGTATGGCTACACCTTC
CASIQGQGYGYTF
>NA|TRBJ2-1|12|few|TRBV29-1
TGCAGCGTTCGAGACTTTTACAATGAGCAGTTCTTC
CSVRDFYNEQFF
>NA|TRBJ1-5|14|NA|TRBV7-2
TGTGCCAGCAGTTTCGGAAGGGGATATCAGCCCCAGCATTTT
CASSFGRGYQPQHF
>NA|TRBJ2-6|12|NA|TRBV10-3
TGTGCCTCAAACTCTGGGGCCAACGTCCTGACTTTC
CASNSGANVLTF
>TRBD1|TRBJ2-5|14|once|TRBV5-1
TGCGCCAGCACCAAACAGGGGGCGATGGAGACCCAGTACTTC
CASTKQGAMETQYF
>TRBD2|TRBJ2-1|17|NA|TRBV7-3
TGTGCCAGCAGCCAAGGACTAGCGGGAGTGACCTACAATGAGCAGTTCTTC
CASSQGLAGVTYNEQFF
>TRBD2|TRBJ2-7|15|NA|TRBV6-2/TRBV6-3
TGTGCCAGCAGTTACTCTTGGCTAGCGGACTACGAGCAGTACTTC
CASSYSWLADYEQYF
>TRBD1|TRBJ2-7|15|NA|TRBV11-2
TGTGCCAGCAGCCTCCAGGGACAGGGTTTATACGAGCAGTACTTC
CASSLQGQGLYEQYF
>NA|TRBJ2-1|13|few|TRBV29-1
TGCAGCGTTAGGGGAACAGGGAAAGAAGGGCAGTTCTTC
CSVRGTGKEGQFF
>TRBD1|TRBJ1-2|15|NA|TRBV4-1
TGCGCCAGCAGCCAAGCCGGACAGGCCTACTATGGCTACACCTTC
CASSQAGQAYYGYTF
>NA|TRBJ1-4|14|NA|TRBV3-1/TRBV3-2
TGTGCCAGCAGCCAAGGGGTGGGGGGAGAAAAACTGTTTTTT
CASSQGVGGEKLFF
>TRBD1|TRBJ1-5|14|NA|TRBV7-9
TGTGCCAGCAGCGTACAGGGGGACAATCAGCCCCAGCATTTT
CASSVQGDNQPQHF
>NA|TRBJ1-5|15|NA|TRBV7-9
TGTGCCAGCAGCCCGCAGTCCGGGGGCAATCAGCCCCAGCATTTT
CASSPQSGGNQPQHF